The 15 T cell receptor beta chains below were found in one sample sequenced in a study of blood T cells in healthy people across ages (dated by TCRdb to between 2014 and 2017). The receptor library was made with 5' RACE. The reads were generated on an Illumina HiSeq 2500. A second about 7 to 11 cycle PCR used a sample-barcoded 5' primer and a J-beta primer mix. The raw public data were reprocessed by TCRdb itself: fastp quality trimming at Q25, MiXCR clonotype calling, in-frame beta chains only. Each CDR3 protein appears once, grouped with its most common genes and DNA. Here the sample has approximately 790,000 distinct CDR3 sequences; approximately 59% occur a single time. The ten biggest clones cover approximately 30% of the sample. The sequenced sample consisted of blood. The receptors were gathered from a young man in good health.

This clonotype was detected a few times. The chain joins TRBV9 to TRBJ2-7, with TRBD1 matching over 10 bases. The CDR3 contains 14 residues. V shed 3 bases, J shed 3 bases, and the junction held 3 bases outside the gene matches. From germline, CDR1 is SGDLS and CDR2 YYNGEE. This chain's CDR3 is CASSAGTGVYEQYF. CDR3 nucleotides: TGTGCCAGCAGCGCCGGGACAGGGGTCTACGAGCAGTACTTC.

V and J are TRBV4-3 and TRBJ1-4; maybe TRBD1 (5 bases). Between the trimmed V and J ends, which lost 3 bases and 5 bases, there was a span of 13 bases. This CDR3 contains 15 residues. Germline V CDR1 and CDR2: LGHNA, YSLEER. This CDR3 reads CASSQEGLSNEKLFF. As DNA, the CDR3 is TGCGCCAGCAGCCAGGAGGGACTTTCGAATGAAAAACTGTTTTTT.

The rearrangement uses TRBV4-2 and TRBJ2-6; 12 nucleotides line up with TRBD2. V shed 0 bases and J 2 bases; nucleotides not matched to a gene: 8. The CDR3 covers 20 residues. CDR1 and CDR2 (germline): LGHNA, YNFKEQ. This CDR3 is CASSQDLLAGGLPGANVLTF. The DNA for the CDR3 is TGTGCCAGCAGCCAAGATTTACTAGCGGGGGGACTTCCTGGGGCCAACGTCCTGACTTTC.

The chain employs TRBV7-9 and TRBJ2-6; D not resolved. The CDR3 is 15 residues long. CDR1 SEHNR and CDR2 FQNEAQ come from the germline V gene (reference sequence). V was cut by 6 bases and J by 1 base, with 10 bases left in between. CDR3: CASSIQLSGANVLTF. CDR3 DNA: TGTGCCAGCAGTATACAGCTATCTGGGGCCAACGTCCTGACTTTC.

This clonotype was seen just once. The chain recombines TRBV5-1 with TRBJ2-5, with a possible D match to TRBD2 (5 bases). V lost 3 bases, J lost 2 bases, and 17 bases lay in between. CDR1 SGHRS and CDR2 YFSETQ come from the germline V gene. The CDR3 is 16 residues long. CDR3 nucleotides: TGCGCCAGCAGCTCCCGAGGACTCGGGATACAAGAGACCCAGTACTTC. It encodes CASSSRGLGIQETQYF.

V is TRBV7-9 and J is TRBJ2-4; D is ambiguous. This CDR3 is built from 16 residues. The germline V and J ends were trimmed by 4 bases and 0 bases, with 13 bases remaining between them. Germline values: CDR1 SEHNR, CDR2 FQNEAQ (reference sequence). DNA of the CDR3: TGTGCCAGCAGCTCATCGACTTTAGTAGCCAAAAACATTCAGTACTTC. Translation gives CASSSSTLVAKNIQYF. The complete variable domain, with remaining parts taken from reference TRBV7-9 and TRBJ2-4, reads DTGVSQNPRHKITKRGQNVTFRCDPISEHNRLYWYRQTLGQGPEFLTYFQNEAQLEKSRLLSDRFSAERPKGSFSTLEIQRTEQGDSAMYLCASSSSTLVAKNIQYFGAGTRLSVL.

The rearrangement uses TRBV4-1 and TRBJ2-7; D is uncertain. This CDR3 is built from 14 residues. The V gene lost 1 base and the J gene lost 0 bases, with 7 bases spanning the gap. The germline V gene encodes CDR1 MGHRA and CDR2 YSYEKL. The CDR3 sequence is CASSQGELSYEQYF. The CDR3 DNA sequence: TGCGCCAGCAGCCAAGGAGAGCTCTCCTACGAGCAGTACTTC.

V is TRBV7-9 and J is TRBJ1-2, with 9 bases aligning to TRBD1. This CDR3 comprises 13 residues. Looked up from germline, CDR1 is SEHNR and CDR2 is FQNEAQ (reference sequence). Trimming cost V 5 bases and J 6 bases; bases outside gene matches: 4. CDR3 residues: CASSTTGGDGYTF. CDR3 nucleotides: TGTGCCAGCAGCACGACAGGGGGGGATGGCTACACCTTC.

The chain combines TRBV12-3 or TRBV12-4 with TRBJ2-4; 9 nucleotides agree with TRBD1. The CDR3 is 16 amino acids. The V segment lost 6 bases and the J segment 4 bases; nucleotides outside the gene matches: 10. CDR3 nucleotides: TGTGCCAGCAGCCAGGCCGGGACAGGGCTTAAAAACATTCAGTACTTC. Translating gives CASSQAGTGLKNIQYF.

This clonotype has just a few counts. The CDR3 DNA is TGTGCCAGCAGCGCCGGGAGAGTCACGTTTGACAATGAGCAGTTCTTC. Protein product: CASSAGRVTFDNEQFF. The rearrangement uses TRBV7-2 and TRBJ2-1; tentative D call: TRBD2 (6 bases). Germline V gives CDR1 SGHTA, CDR2 FQGNSA. This CDR3 region has 16 residues. V lost 5 bases to trimming and J lost 5 bases, with 19 bases between them.

The V call is TRBV6-2 or TRBV6-3, the J call TRBJ2-1; no clear D. Trimming left V 0 bases short and J 9 bases short, with 9 bases between. The length of the CDR3 is 13 residues. CDR1 is MNHEY and CDR2 is SVGEGT in the germline V gene. The CDR3 sequence: CASSYSGWAEQFF. The CDR3 DNA reads TGTGCCAGCAGTTACTCTGGGTGGGCTGAGCAGTTCTTC.

This chain uses TRBV28 with TRBJ2-3; 8 nucleotides match TRBD1. The CDR3 is 14 residues long. J gave up 3 bases and V 10 bases, and 9 bases lay outside the gene matches. The V gene's germline CDR1 is MDHEN and CDR2 SYDVKM. CDR3 amino acids: CATRGQGGTDTQYF. For the CDR3, the DNA is TGTGCCACCAGAGGACAGGGAGGTACAGATACGCAGTATTTT.

The V and J genes are TRBV6-2 or TRBV6-3 and TRBJ1-6; D might be TRBD1 (6 bases). Germline CDR1 reads MNHEY; CDR2 reads SVGEGT. CDR3 size: 15 residues. V was clipped by 1 base and J by 6 bases, with 10 bases between them. Written as DNA, the CDR3 is TGTGCCAGCAGTTACTTGGGGACAAGTAATTCACCCCTCCACTTT. Protein sequence: CASSYLGTSNSPLHF.

This chain links TRBV20-1 with TRBJ1-5; D uncertain. V lost 0 bases and J 6 bases, leaving 9 bases between the germline ends. The CDR3 totals 13 residues. From germline, CDR1 is DFQATT and CDR2 SNEGSKA (reference sequence). In DNA, the CDR3 is TGCAGTGCTAGAGACGGGGTTGTTCAGCCCCAGCATTTT. Translating it yields CSARDGVVQPQHF.

The J gene is TRBJ2-5, the V gene TRBV6-5; perhaps TRBD1 as D (6 bases). There are 15 residues in the CDR3. The V end was cut by 6 bases, the J end by 3 bases, with 17 bases between. The germline V gene encodes CDR1 MNHEY and CDR2 SVGAGI. CDR3 sequence: CASRIRRGMEETQYF. CDR3 DNA: TGTGCCAGCAGAATACGCAGGGGCATGGAAGAGACCCAGTACTTC.